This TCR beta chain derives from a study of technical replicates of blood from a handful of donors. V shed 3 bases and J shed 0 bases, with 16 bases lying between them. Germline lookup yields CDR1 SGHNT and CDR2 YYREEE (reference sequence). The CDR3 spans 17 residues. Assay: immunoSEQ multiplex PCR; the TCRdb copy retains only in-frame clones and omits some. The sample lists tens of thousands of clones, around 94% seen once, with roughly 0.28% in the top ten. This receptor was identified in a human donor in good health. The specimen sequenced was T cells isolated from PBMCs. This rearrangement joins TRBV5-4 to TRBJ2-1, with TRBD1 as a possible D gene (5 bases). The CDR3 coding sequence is TGTGCCAGCAGCTCTGAGACAGCTTATAGCTCCTACAATGAGCAGTTCTTC. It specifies CASSSETAYSSYNEQFF.